This T cell receptor beta chain was captured in a study of blood T cell repertoires in COVID-19. For the study at large: Donors in the United States, Italy and Spain gave samples during acute or convalescent COVID-19.

The CDR3 contains 13 residues. Trimming removed 8 bases from V and 7 bases from J, with 15 bases in between. Germline CDR1 and CDR2: MNHEY and SVGAGI. Original processing notes: The authors estimated nucleated cell counts from reference gene primer amplification. Only in-frame clones appear in the TCRdb table, and some are missing; sequencing was by immunoSEQ multiplex PCR. From that table come the V and J calls and clone size; the DNA was used to work out D and trimming. Counted here are some 270,000 clones, 86% occurring once; the ten biggest clones make up 5.5% to 6.5%. One Seattle source followed patients from active infection through their disease course.

Material for sequencing was peripheral blood. The J gene is TRBJ1-5, the V gene TRBV6-5, with D possibly matching TRBD1 (5 bases). The sequence came from a woman of 80 years or more with COVID-19, enrolled during active disease. The CDR3 DNA is TGTGCCAGCGACCCTGGGGCTCGGCAGCCCCAGCATTTT. Translating it yields CASDPGARQPQHF.